Each of the 22 T cell receptor beta chains below was sequenced from the same sample in a study of T cell changes during pregnancy in multiple sclerosis. Sequencing was performed with immunoSEQ multiplex PCR; in TCRdb, only in-frame clones are kept and a portion is missing. The sample yields some 61,000 clones, about 90% seen once. The sequencing used peripheral blood, collected in the second trimester of pregnancy. The receptors were gathered from a female donor with multiple sclerosis, enrolled in a pregnancy study.

The genes are TRBV7-6 and TRBJ2-3, with 11 nucleotides matching TRBD2. With 5 bases clipped from V and 0 bases from J, the junction kept 4 bases outside the gene matches. Germline values: CDR1 SGHVS, CDR2 FNYEAQ. The CDR3 is 16 residues long. The CDR3 reads CASSPLAGGSTDTQYF. The CDR3 coding sequence is TGTGCCAGCAGCCCATTAGCGGGGGGGAGCACAGATACGCAGTATTTT. Filled out from reference TRBV7-6 and TRBJ2-3, the complete variable domain reads GAGVSQSPRYKVTKRGQDVALRCDPISGHVSLYWYRQALGQGPEFLTYFNYEAQQDKSGLPNDRFSAERPEGSISTLTIQRTEQRDSAMYRCASSPLAGGSTDTQYFGPGTRLTVL.

The chain has TRBV9 and TRBJ2-3; D possibly corresponds to TRBD2 (6 bases). Germline assignment: CDR1 SGDLS and CDR2 YYNGEE. The ends were cut back, 3 bases at V and 2 bases at J, with 13 bases in the middle. This CDR3 region has 15 residues. The CDR3 coding sequence is TGTGCCAGCAGCGAGAGGGGCGGGGCCACAGATACGCAGTATTTT. Its translation: CASSERGGATDTQYF.

The chain recombines TRBV9 with TRBJ2-7, with D possibly matching TRBD1 (5 bases). The germline V gene encodes CDR1 SGDLS and CDR2 YYNGEE. The length of the CDR3 is 19 residues. The V and J ends lost 0 bases and 4 bases respectively, with 26 bases between them. The CDR3 is CASSVVGKGAWPHRYEQYF. CDR3 nucleotide sequence: TGTGCCAGCAGCGTAGTGGGGAAAGGGGCTTGGCCGCATAGGTACGAGCAGTACTTC.

The chain couples TRBV19 to TRBJ2-2; TRBD1 might be the D (5 bases). V was shortened by 1 base and J by 8 bases, with 8 bases between the two germline ends. The CDR3 runs to 13 residues. Per germline, CDR1 LNHDA and CDR2 SQIVND (reference sequence). The CDR3 here is CASSIGRTGELFF. The CDR3 nucleotides are TGTGCCAGTAGTATAGGAAGGACAGGGGAGCTGTTTTTT.

This clone appeared once. This chain's CDR3 is CASSQRENGPYGYTF. In DNA, the CDR3 is TGCGCCAGCAGCCAAAGGGAGAACGGCCCCTATGGCTACACCTTC. This chain links TRBV4-3 with TRBJ1-2; D gene uncertain. Trimming took 2 bases from V and 4 from J, leaving 14 bases between them. The CDR3 extends over 15 amino acids. Germline CDR1 is LGHNA and CDR2 is YSLEER.

This sequence joins TRBV7-2 and TRBJ1-5, with 7 bases aligning to TRBD1. The CDR3 runs 18 residues. The junction had 15 bases not matched to a gene; V was cut back by 5 bases and J by 2 bases. Germline V CDR1 and CDR2: SGHTA, FQGNSA. The CDR3 here is CASSERQGGLGGNQPQHF. CDR3 DNA: TGTGCCAGCAGCGAACGACAGGGTGGACTTGGGGGCAATCAGCCCCAGCATTTT.

The chain has TRBV5-4 and TRBJ1-6; 7 nucleotides agree with TRBD1. CDR1 is SGHNT and CDR2 is YYREEE in the germline V gene (reference sequence). This CDR3 has 17 amino acids. With V trimmed by 4 bases and J by 0 bases, 7 bases remained unmatched. Here the CDR3 reads CASSPGQSGSYNSPLHF. The CDR3 region has the DNA TGTGCCAGCAGCCCGGGACAGAGCGGCTCCTATAATTCACCCCTCCACTTT.

J is TRBJ1-2 and V is TRBV7-6; D is undetermined. Germline V gives CDR1 SGHVS, CDR2 FNYEAQ. CDR3 length: 13 amino acids. The germline V and J ends were trimmed by 3 bases and 8 bases, with 13 bases remaining between them. For the CDR3, the DNA is TGTGCCAGCAGCTTCAATGGAGGACGAGGCTACACCTTC. Protein: CASSFNGGRGYTF.

The genes are TRBV28 and TRBJ1-5; 7 nucleotides match TRBD1. The CDR3 runs to 12 residues. Germline CDR1 MDHEN, CDR2 SYDVKM. With V trimmed by 10 bases and J by 6 bases, 6 bases remained unmatched. DNA of the CDR3: TGTGCCACCAAGACAGGGACTCAGCCCCAGCATTTT. The encoded protein is CATKTGTQPQHF.

The CDR3 sequence is CASSSTGRRVTEAFF. The CDR3 nucleotides are TGTGCCAGCAGCAGCACAGGGAGAAGAGTCACTGAAGCTTTCTTT. The chain carries TRBV5-6 and TRBJ1-1, with D possibly matching TRBD1 (6 bases). The V gene lost 4 bases and the J gene lost 4 bases, with 17 bases spanning the gap. Germline CDR1 reads SGHDT; CDR2 reads YYEEEE. This CDR3 has 15 amino acids.

The chain uses TRBV12-5 and TRBJ1-3; no definite D call. Trimming took off 0 bases at V and 3 bases at J, with 18 bases between the two ends. CDR1 and CDR2 from the germline V gene are LGHNT and FRNRAP. This CDR3 contains 18 residues. CDR3 residues: CASGLVLGPGSGGNTIYF. In nucleotides, the CDR3 is TGTGCTAGTGGTTTGGTACTGGGCCCGGGGTCGGGTGGAAACACCATATATTTT.

The chain couples TRBV5-6 to TRBJ1-2; 7 positions match TRBD1. The length of the CDR3 is 13 residues. J gave up 2 bases and V 4 bases, and 2 bases lay outside the gene matches. Per germline, CDR1 SGHDT and CDR2 YYEEEE. CDR3 nucleotides: TGTGCCAGCAGCCAGGACAGGAACTATGGCTACACCTTC. Protein product: CASSQDRNYGYTF.

The chain uses TRBV7-8 and TRBJ1-6; D gene ambiguous. Per germline, CDR1 SGHVS and CDR2 FQNEAQ. V lost 1 base and J 7 bases, leaving 8 bases between the germline ends. CDR3 length: 14 residues. The CDR3 DNA reads as TGTGCCAGCAGCTTAGTGGCAGTCAATTCACCCCTCCACTTT. Its protein product is CASSLVAVNSPLHF.

This chain uses TRBV5-4 with TRBJ2-7; TRBD1 is a possible D gene (8 bases). V was shortened by 4 bases and J by 4 bases, with 24 bases between the two germline ends. This CDR3 is 17 amino acids long. Germline V gives CDR1 SGHNT, CDR2 YYREEE (reference sequence). The CDR3 nucleotides read TGTGCCAGCAGCCCCTCCCTACGACAGGGGAGGGAGTACGAGCAGTACTTC. This encodes CASSPSLRQGREYEQYF.

This chain links TRBV5-4 with TRBJ1-3; 7 bases map to TRBD1. Germline V CDR1 and CDR2: SGHNT, YYREEE (reference sequence). V lost 4 bases, J lost 4 bases, and 14 bases stayed unmatched. The CDR3 contains 17 residues. The CDR3 sequence is CASSPVPLGTAGNTIYF. The CDR3 coding sequence is TGTGCCAGCAGCCCTGTACCCCTCGGGACAGCCGGAAACACCATATATTTT.

V usage is TRBV15 and J usage is TRBJ2-3; 7 bases match TRBD2. The ends lost 3 bases at V and 2 bases at J; junction bases unmatched: 8. The length of the CDR3 is 16 residues. Germline V gene lookup returns CDR1 LNHNV and CDR2 YYDKDF (reference sequence). CDR3 in DNA: TGTGCCACCAGCAGGGGGCCGGGACTAAACACAGATACGCAGTATTTT. It is translated as CATSRGPGLNTDTQYF.

The chain combines TRBV9 with TRBJ2-3, with 8 bases that match TRBD1. The CDR3 length is 17 residues. Per the germline V gene, CDR1 is SGDLS and CDR2 is YYNGEE. J was trimmed by 2 bases and V by 3 bases; bases with no gene match: 11. The CDR3 DNA reads TGTGCCAGCAGCGCGCGGGCCCAGGGGGCCAACACAGATACGCAGTATTTT. Protein product: CASSARAQGANTDTQYF.

This clone occurred once. The chain couples TRBV29-1 to TRBJ2-2, with 9 bases lining up with TRBD1. Germline CDR1 and CDR2: SQVTM and ANQGSEA. CDR3 length: 14 residues. DNA of the CDR3: TGCAGTATCAAGACAGGGGGGGACACCGGGGAGCTGTTTTTT. Amino acids: CSIKTGGDTGELFF.

This clone came up once. The rearrangement joins TRBV4-2 to TRBJ2-5; D is perhaps TRBD1 (6 bases). CDR3 size: 15 residues. Deletions cut 5 bases from V and 5 bases from J, with 18 bases between. Per germline, CDR1 LGHNA and CDR2 YNFKEQ. The CDR3 is CASSNRDGRGETQYF. The CDR3 DNA sequence: TGTGCCAGCAGCAACCGGGACGGTAGGGGGGAGACCCAGTACTTC.

The chain has TRBV5-1 and TRBJ1-1; a weak D match, TRBD1 (6 bases). There are 16 residues in the CDR3. In germline, CDR1 is SGHRS, CDR2 YFSETQ. The V and J ends lost 2 bases and 0 bases respectively, with 14 bases between them. The CDR3 spells CASSFGQGRLNTEAFF. Written as DNA, the CDR3 is TGCGCCAGCAGCTTCGGGCAGGGGCGTTTGAACACTGAAGCTTTCTTT.

This clone was found once. The chain carries TRBV4-1 and TRBJ2-2; 10 bases are shared with TRBD1. In germline, CDR1 is MGHRA, CDR2 YSYEKL. The J segment lost 4 bases and the V segment lost 0 bases, leaving 8 bases of the junction unmatched. The CDR3 length is 18 residues. In DNA form, the CDR3 reads TGCGCCAGCAGCCAAGAGGGGACAGGGGAAATTCCCACCGGGGAGCTGTTTTTT. Amino acids: CASSQEGTGEIPTGELFF.

In its sample, this clone was seen once. This sequence joins TRBV19 and TRBJ2-2, with D unclear. CDR1 LNHDA and CDR2 SQIVND come from the germline V gene (reference sequence). This CDR3 spans 10 amino acids. The CDR3: CATRAGELFF. The DNA for the CDR3 is TGTGCAACCCGAGCCGGGGAGCTGTTTTTT.